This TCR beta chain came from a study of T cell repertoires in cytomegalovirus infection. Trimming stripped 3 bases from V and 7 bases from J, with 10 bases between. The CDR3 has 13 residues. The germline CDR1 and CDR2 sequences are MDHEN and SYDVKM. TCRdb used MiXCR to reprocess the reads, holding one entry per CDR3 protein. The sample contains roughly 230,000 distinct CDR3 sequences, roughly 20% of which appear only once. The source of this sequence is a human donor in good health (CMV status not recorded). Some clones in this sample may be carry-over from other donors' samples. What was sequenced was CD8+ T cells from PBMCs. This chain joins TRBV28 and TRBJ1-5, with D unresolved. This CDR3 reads CASSFGAAQPQHF. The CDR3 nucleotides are TGTGCCAGCAGTTTCGGCGCAGCCCAGCCCCAGCATTTT.